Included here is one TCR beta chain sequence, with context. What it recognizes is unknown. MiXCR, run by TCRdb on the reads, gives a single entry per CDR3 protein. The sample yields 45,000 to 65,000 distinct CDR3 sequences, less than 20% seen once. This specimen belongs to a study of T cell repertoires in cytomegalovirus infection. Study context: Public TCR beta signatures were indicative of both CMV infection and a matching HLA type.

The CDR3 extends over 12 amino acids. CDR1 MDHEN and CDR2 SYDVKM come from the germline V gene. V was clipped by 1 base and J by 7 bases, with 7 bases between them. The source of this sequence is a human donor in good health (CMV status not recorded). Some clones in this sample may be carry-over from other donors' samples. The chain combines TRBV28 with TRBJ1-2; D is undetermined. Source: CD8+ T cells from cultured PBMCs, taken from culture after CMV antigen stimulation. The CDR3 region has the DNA TGTGCCAGCAGTTTATACAGAACTGGCTACACCTTC. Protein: CASSLYRTGYTF.